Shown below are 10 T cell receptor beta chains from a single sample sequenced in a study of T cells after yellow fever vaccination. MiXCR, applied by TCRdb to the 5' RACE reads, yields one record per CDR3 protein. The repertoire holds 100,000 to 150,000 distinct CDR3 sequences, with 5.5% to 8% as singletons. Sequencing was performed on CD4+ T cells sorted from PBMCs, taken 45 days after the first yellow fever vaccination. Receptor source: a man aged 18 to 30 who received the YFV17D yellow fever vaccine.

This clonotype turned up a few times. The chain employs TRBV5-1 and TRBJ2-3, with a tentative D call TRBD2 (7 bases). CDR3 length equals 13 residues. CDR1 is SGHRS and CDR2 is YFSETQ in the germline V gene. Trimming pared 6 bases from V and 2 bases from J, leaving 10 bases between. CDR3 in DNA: TGCGCCAGCAACAGGGACTACACAGATACGCAGTATTTT. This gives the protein CASNRDYTDTQYF. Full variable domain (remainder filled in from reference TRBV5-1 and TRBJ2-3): KAGVTQTPRYLIKTRGQQVTLSCSPISGHRSVSWYQQTPGQGLQFLFEYFSETQRNKGNFPGRFSGRQFSNSRSEMNVSTLELGDSALYLCASNRDYTDTQYFGPGTRLTVL.

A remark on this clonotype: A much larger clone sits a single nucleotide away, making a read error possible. CDR3 residues: CASSLAIGTNTGELFF. The CDR3 DNA sequence: TGTGCCAGCAGCTTAGCAATCGGGACAAATACCGGGGAGCTGTTTTTT. The chain uses TRBV11-2 and TRBJ2-2; D may be TRBD1 (6 bases). This CDR3 comprises 16 residues. The germline CDR1 and CDR2 sequences are SGHAT and FQNNGV. V gave up 1 base and J gave up 5 bases, with 14 bases separating them.

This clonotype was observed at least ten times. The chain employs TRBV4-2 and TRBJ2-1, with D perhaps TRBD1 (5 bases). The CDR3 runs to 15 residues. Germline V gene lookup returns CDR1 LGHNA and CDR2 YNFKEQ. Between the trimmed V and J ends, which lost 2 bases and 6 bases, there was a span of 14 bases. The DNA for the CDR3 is TGTGCCAGCAGCCAACTAAAGGGGATGGGCAATGAGCAGTTCTTC. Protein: CASSQLKGMGNEQFF.

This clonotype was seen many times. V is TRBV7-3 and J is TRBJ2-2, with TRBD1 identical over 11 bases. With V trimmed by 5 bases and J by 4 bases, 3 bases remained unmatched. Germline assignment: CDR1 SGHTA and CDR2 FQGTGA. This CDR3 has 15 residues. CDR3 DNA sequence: TGTGCCAGCAGCGGGGACAGGGGGACCACCGGGGAGCTGTTTTTT. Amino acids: CASSGDRGTTGELFF. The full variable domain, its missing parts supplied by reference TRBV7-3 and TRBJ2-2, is GAGVSQTPSNKVTEKGKYVELRCDPISGHTALYWYRQSLGQGPEFLIYFQGTGAADDSGLPNDRFFAVRPEGSVSTLKIQRTERGDSAVYLCASSGDRGTTGELFFGEGSRLTVL.

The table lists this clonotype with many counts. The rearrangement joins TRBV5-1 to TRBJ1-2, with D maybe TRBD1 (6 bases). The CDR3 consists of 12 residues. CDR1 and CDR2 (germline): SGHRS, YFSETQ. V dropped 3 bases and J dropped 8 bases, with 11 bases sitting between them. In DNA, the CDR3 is TGCGCCAGCAGCTACGACAGGCGGGGCTACACCTTC. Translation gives CASSYDRRGYTF.

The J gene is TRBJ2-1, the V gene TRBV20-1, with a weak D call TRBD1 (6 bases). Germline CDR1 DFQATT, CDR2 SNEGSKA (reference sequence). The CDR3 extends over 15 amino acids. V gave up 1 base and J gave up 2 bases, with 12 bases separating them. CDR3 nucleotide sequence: TGCAGTGCTAGAGTGCCGGGACACCCCTACAATGAGCAGTTCTTC. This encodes CSARVPGHPYNEQFF.

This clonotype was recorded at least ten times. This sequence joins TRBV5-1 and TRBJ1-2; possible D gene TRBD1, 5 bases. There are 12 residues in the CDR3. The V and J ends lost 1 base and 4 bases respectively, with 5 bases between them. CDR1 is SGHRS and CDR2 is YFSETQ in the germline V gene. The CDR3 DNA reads TGCGCCAGCAGCTTGCAGGGCTATGGCTACACCTTC. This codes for CASSLQGYGYTF.

This CDR3 is CASRPGLANTDTQYF. The CDR3 region has the DNA TGTGCCAGCAGACCAGGACTAGCGAACACAGATACGCAGTATTTT. The rearrangement links TRBV6-1 to TRBJ2-3; 9 positions match TRBD2. V was pared by 6 bases and J by 2 bases, with 6 bases of the junction left unmatched. The CDR3 spans 15 residues. Germline loops: CDR1 MNHNS, CDR2 SASEGT.

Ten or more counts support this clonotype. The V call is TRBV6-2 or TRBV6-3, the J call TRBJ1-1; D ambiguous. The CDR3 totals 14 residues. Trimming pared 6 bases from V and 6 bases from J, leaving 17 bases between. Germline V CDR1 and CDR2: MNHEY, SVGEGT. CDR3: CASSSGQYVAEAFF. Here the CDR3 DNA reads TGTGCCAGCAGCAGCGGGCAGTATGTCGCTGAAGCTTTCTTT.

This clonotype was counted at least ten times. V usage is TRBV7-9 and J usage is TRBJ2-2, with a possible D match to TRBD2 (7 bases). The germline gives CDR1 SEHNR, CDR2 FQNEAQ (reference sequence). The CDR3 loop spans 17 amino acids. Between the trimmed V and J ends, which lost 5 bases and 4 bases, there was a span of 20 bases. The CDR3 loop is CASSKHGGALSTGELFF. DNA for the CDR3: TGTGCCAGCAGCAAACATGGGGGGGCCCTTTCCACCGGGGAGCTGTTTTTT.